This TCR beta chain is from a study of shared clonotypes between healthy human individuals. Study-level findings and limits: Estimated richness values were generally larger in naive subsets than in memory subsets. The study found roughly 5% of naive CD4 clonotypes shared across a few donors.

A word on this clone: Its antigen is unidentified. Other DNA variants within this sample encode the same CDR3.

It was into CD45RA+ naive and CD45RA-negative memory subsets that the CD4+ cells were split. Data came from immunoSEQ multiplex PCR; TCRdb stores just in-frame clones and leaves some out. This sample has 2 million to 2.5 million clones; approximately 93% occur once, and the top ten carry about 0.34%. CDR1 SGHAT and CDR2 FQNNGV come from the germline V gene. This CDR3 comprises 16 residues. Trimming at V came to 5 bases and at J to 4 bases, leaving 5 bases not matched to a gene. V usage is TRBV11-2 and J usage is TRBJ2-1; 13 positions agree with TRBD2. This TCR was recovered from a man between 18 and 29 years old in good health. Some clones in this sample may be carry-over from other donors' samples. Material for sequencing was naive CD4+ T cells from PBMCs. Indicated subset: CD45RA+ positively selected. This CDR3 is CASSPGLAGAYNEQFF. In DNA, the CDR3 is TGTGCCAGCAGCCCCGGACTAGCGGGGGCATACAATGAGCAGTTCTTC.